The 23 T cell receptor beta chains reported below all come from one sample, sequenced in a study of cytomegalovirus exposure and HLA in healthy donors. PCR employed 60 Vbeta and 13 Jbeta primers. The assay was immunoSEQ multiplex PCR, and TCRdb's table has in-frame clones only and misses some. The sample yields 200,000 to 250,000 clones, approximately 80% seen once. Sequenced material: PBMCs. Receptors were obtained from a woman aged 40 to 55 in good health and CMV-seronegative.

The chain links TRBV28 to TRBJ2-1; weak D call: TRBD1 (6 bases). The CDR3 runs 15 residues. V gave up 5 bases and J gave up 3 bases, with 14 bases separating them. Germline V gene sequence: CDR1 MDHEN, CDR2 SYDVKM. The CDR3 coding sequence is TGTGCCAGCAGTGTGACAGGAACGGGCTACAATGAGCAGTTCTTC. The encoded protein is CASSVTGTGYNEQFF.

The V call is TRBV19, the J call TRBJ1-2; no clear D gene. V was clipped by 3 bases and J by 10 bases, with 9 bases between them. CDR3 length: 11 residues. Germline CDR1 is LNHDA and CDR2 is SQIVND (reference sequence). DNA for the CDR3: TGTGCCAGTAGTATCGCAAGCAACTACACCTTC. It is translated as CASSIASNYTF. Using reference TRBV19 and TRBJ1-2 for the parts outside the CDR3, the full variable domain is DGGITQSPKYLFRKEGQNVTLSCEQNLNHDAMYWYRQDPGQGLRLIYYSQIVNDFQKGDIAEGYSVSREKKESFPLTVTSAQKNPTAFYLCASSIASNYTFGSGTRLTVV.

The chain links TRBV5-1 to TRBJ2-5, with 7 positions matching TRBD1. The J call may be mistaken, given a closer DNA end match to TRBJ2-7. Per germline, CDR1 SGHRS and CDR2 YFSETQ. The CDR3 runs to 15 residues. This CDR3 is CASSPSQGSPYEQYF. CDR3 nucleotides: TGCGCCAGCAGCCCGTCACAGGGGAGCCCCTACGAGCAGTACTTC.

The rearrangement links TRBV29-1 to TRBJ1-1, with D possibly being TRBD1 (6 bases). CDR3 length equals 14 residues. V lost 2 bases and J lost 0, with 10 bases in between. Germline V CDR1 and CDR2: SQVTM, ANQGSEA. CDR3 nucleotide sequence: TGCAGCGTTGAACCCGGACAGCTGAACACTGAAGCTTTCTTT. Its translation is CSVEPGQLNTEAFF.

The chain uses TRBV10-2 and TRBJ1-3; D gene uncertain. This CDR3 is built from 14 residues. Germline V CDR1 and CDR2: WSHSY, SAAADI. The V end lost 4 bases, the J end lost 11 bases, and 18 bases lay between the germline ends. Written as DNA, the CDR3 is TGCGCCAGCAGTGTGTCCGATTTCGACGGGGCCATATATTTT. This encodes CASSVSDFDGAIYF.

The V and J genes are TRBV5-1 and TRBJ2-5; D remains ambiguous. This CDR3 comprises 14 residues. Germline values: CDR1 SGHRS, CDR2 YFSETQ. V shed 2 bases and J shed 4 bases, with 12 bases lying between them. CDR3 protein: CASSFGRSLETQYF. The CDR3 DNA sequence: TGCGCCAGCAGCTTCGGCCGGAGCCTAGAGACCCAGTACTTC.

This clone was seen only a few times. V gene TRBV2 combines with J gene TRBJ2-1; TRBD2 agrees at 8 bases. Germline V CDR1 and CDR2: SNHLY, FYNNEI. V lost 7 bases and J lost 8; bases outside the gene matches: 7. This CDR3 contains 13 residues. This chain's CDR3 is CASTKRGRDEQFF. The CDR3 nucleotides are TGTGCCAGCACTAAGCGGGGGAGGGATGAGCAGTTCTTC.

The CDR3 DNA follows: TGTGCCAGTAGTACGAGACAGGGGGCAACTAATGAAAAACTGTTTTTT. Its protein is CASSTRQGATNEKLFF. The V gene is TRBV19, the J gene TRBJ1-4, with TRBD1 identical over 9 bases. The ends lost 4 bases at V and 0 bases at J; junction bases unmatched: 3. This CDR3 comprises 16 residues. Germline V gene data show CDR1 as LNHDA and CDR2 as SQIVND (reference sequence).

The chain links TRBV7-3 to TRBJ2-1; 7 nucleotides align to TRBD2. Germline CDR1 reads SGHTA; CDR2 reads FQGTGA. The CDR3 spans 13 residues. V lost 5 bases to trimming and J lost 2 bases; unmatched junction nucleotides: 0. The CDR3 DNA is TGTGCCAGCAGCGGGGGGGCCTACAATGAGCAGTTCTTC. This translates into CASSGGAYNEQFF.

The rearrangement uses TRBV5-1 and TRBJ2-1, with 9 nucleotides matching TRBD2. Germline-derived CDR1 and CDR2 are SGHRS and YFSETQ. V trimming: 4 bases; J trimming: 4 bases; junction bases outside the gene matches: 6. The CDR3 has 15 amino acids. The CDR3 sequence is CASSLSGGPYNEQFF. DNA for the CDR3: TGCGCCAGCAGCCTGAGCGGGGGGCCTTACAATGAGCAGTTCTTC.

J is TRBJ2-1 and V is TRBV11-2; TRBD2 aligns across 10 bases. This CDR3 has 16 residues. Per germline, CDR1 SGHAT and CDR2 FQNNGV. The V gene end was trimmed by 3 bases and the J gene end by 7 bases; junction bases not matched to a gene: 9. CDR3 protein: CASSFELAGMGNEQFF. The CDR3, as DNA: TGTGCCAGCAGCTTTGAACTAGCGGGAATGGGTAATGAGCAGTTCTTC.

V usage is TRBV19 and J usage is TRBJ2-2; D is perhaps TRBD1 (6 bases). The V and J ends lost 3 bases and 1 base respectively, with 12 bases between them. This CDR3 region has 16 residues. Per the germline V gene, CDR1 is LNHDA and CDR2 is SQIVND (reference sequence). CDR3 DNA sequence: TGTGCCAGTAGTATCAATTCCAGGGGGAACACCGGGGAGCTGTTTTTT. This sequence encodes CASSINSRGNTGELFF. Filled out from reference TRBV19 and TRBJ2-2, the complete variable domain reads DGGITQSPKYLFRKEGQNVTLSCEQNLNHDAMYWYRQDPGQGLRLIYYSQIVNDFQKGDIAEGYSVSREKKESFPLTVTSAQKNPTAFYLCASSINSRGNTGELFFGEGSRLTVL.

This clone was detected only a few times. V usage is TRBV28 and J usage is TRBJ1-4; D is unresolved. The CDR3 spans 13 residues. The germline V and J ends were trimmed by 6 bases and 8 bases, with 13 bases remaining between them. Germline assignment: CDR1 MDHEN and CDR2 SYDVKM. The CDR3 here is CASRKTENEKLFF. In DNA form, the CDR3 reads TGTGCCAGCAGAAAGACGGAGAACGAAAAACTGTTTTTT.

CDR3 sequence reads: CASSPLDRDANEKLFF. CDR3 nucleotides: TGTGCCAGCAGCCCACTTGACAGGGACGCTAATGAAAAACTGTTTTTT. This chain uses TRBV2 with TRBJ1-4; 7 nucleotides align to TRBD1. Per germline, CDR1 SNHLY and CDR2 FYNNEI. With 6 bases clipped from V and 3 bases from J, the junction kept 10 bases outside the gene matches. This CDR3 has 16 amino acids.

This chain connects TRBV14 to TRBJ2-3; D is undetermined. The CDR3 covers 13 residues. The V gene's germline CDR1 is SGHDN and CDR2 FVKESK. Trimming stripped 4 bases from V and 4 bases from J, with 9 bases between. The CDR3 DNA reads as TGTGCCAGCAGCCTGGTAGAAGCAGATACGCAGTATTTT. It encodes CASSLVEADTQYF.

Regarding this clone: Other DNA sequences from this sample encode an identical CDR3 as well. This chain connects TRBV7-2 to TRBJ1-2, with D hard to call. The CDR3 is 13 amino acids. Germline V lookup: CDR1 SGHTA, CDR2 FQGNSA. The V gene lost 3 bases and the J gene lost 5 bases, with 10 bases spanning the gap. The CDR3 DNA sequence: TGTGCCAGCAGCTTGGGTACAGAATATGGCTACACCTTC. Its translation: CASSLGTEYGYTF.

The chain couples TRBV21-1 to TRBJ2-7; the D call in the table, TRBD1, was not verified against the DNA. TRBV21-1 is recorded as a pseudogene. This CDR3 contains 16 residues. The CDR3 bases are TGTGCCAGCAGACAGGACAGGACCTTTCCCGCCTACGAGCAGTACTTC. Amino acids: CASRQDRTFPAYEQYF.

This clone appeared a few times. This chain uses TRBV28 with TRBJ2-5; 10 bases are shared with TRBD2. The CDR3 contains 15 residues. J lost 5 bases, V lost 3 bases, and 6 bases had no gene match. Germline CDR1 MDHEN, CDR2 SYDVKM. CDR3 residues: CASSLVGSGGETQYF. CDR3 DNA sequence: TGTGCCAGCAGTTTGGTCGGTAGCGGGGGGGAGACCCAGTACTTC.

The chain uses TRBV9 and TRBJ2-3, with 12 bases identical to TRBD2. J lost 6 bases, V lost 4 bases, and 6 bases had no gene match. The CDR3 sequence is 15 residues long. CDR1 and CDR2 (germline): SGDLS, YYNGEE. CDR3 residues: CASSRRTSGVDTQYF. The CDR3 DNA sequence: TGTGCCAGCAGCCGCAGGACTAGCGGGGTGGATACGCAGTATTTT.

The rearrangement uses TRBV27 and TRBJ2-7; TRBD1 aligns across 8 bases. The CDR3 contains 12 residues. CDR1 and CDR2 from the germline V gene are MNHEY and SMNVEV (reference sequence). The trim removed 6 bases at V and 2 bases at J, leaving 0 bases unmatched. CDR3 sequence reads: CASRDRAYEQYF. The CDR3 nucleotides read TGTGCCAGCAGGGACAGGGCCTACGAGCAGTACTTC.

The V call is TRBV19, the J call TRBJ1-1; 8 bases agree with TRBD1. Germline CDR1 reads LNHDA; CDR2 reads SQIVND (reference sequence). V lost 11 bases, J lost 5 bases, and 10 bases stayed unmatched. The CDR3 spans 13 residues. The CDR3 nucleotides read TGTGCCGGGTCAGGGGGCGTAGGAACTGAAGCTTTCTTT. It codes for CAGSGGVGTEAFF.

The chain recombines TRBV5-1 with TRBJ1-2; TRBD1 aligns across 10 bases. Germline V CDR1 and CDR2: SGHRS, YFSETQ. The J segment lost 2 bases and the V segment lost 4 bases, leaving 2 bases of the junction unmatched. The CDR3 loop spans 14 amino acids. As DNA, the CDR3 is TGCGCCAGCAGCCCGGGACAGGGGAACTATGGCTACACCTTC. It is translated as CASSPGQGNYGYTF.

This clone has just a few counts. This rearrangement joins TRBV7-2 to TRBJ2-7, with 8 bases identical to TRBD1. The V gene's germline CDR1 is SGHTA and CDR2 FQGNSA. V lost 4 bases to trimming and J lost 2 bases; unmatched junction nucleotides: 1. The CDR3 length is 13 residues. CDR3 residues: CASSSGGPYEQYF. The CDR3 region has the DNA TGTGCCAGCAGCTCAGGGGGCCCCTACGAGCAGTACTTC.